The next 20 T cell receptor beta chains were all read from a single sample in a study of CD8 T cells in Susac syndrome. Random hexamers were used to reverse transcribe the RNA input (about 0.5 to 1 ug). Using its own MiXCR run on the immunoSEQ multiplex PCR reads, TCRdb lists one record per CDR3 protein. In the table there are about 300,000 distinct CDR3 sequences, about 85% of which are singletons. Material for sequencing was CD8+ T cells from PBMCs. The receptors here all came from a human donor with multiple sclerosis.

This clonotype was seen more than once but under ten times. CDR3 sequence reads: CASSKRQMHRETQYF. In nucleotides, the CDR3 is TGTGCCAGCAGTAAGCGACAAATGCACAGGGAGACCCAGTACTTC. The rearrangement links TRBV27 to TRBJ2-5; weak D call: TRBD1 (5 bases). The CDR3 loop spans 15 amino acids. CDR1 and CDR2 from the germline V gene are MNHEY and SMNVEV (reference sequence). Between the trimmed V and J ends, which lost 5 bases and 5 bases, there was a span of 18 bases.

V is TRBV2 and J is TRBJ2-1; 9 bases are a match to TRBD1. The V and J ends lost 9 bases and 2 bases, in that order; junction bases with no gene match: 11. The CDR3 contains 16 residues. Per germline, CDR1 SNHLY and CDR2 FYNNEI. Written as DNA, the CDR3 is TGTGCCAGTTTCCTTCCGGGACAGGGCCCCTACAATGAGCAGTTCTTC. Its protein product is CASFLPGQGPYNEQFF.

This clonotype was detected a few times. V and J are TRBV5-1 and TRBJ2-2; D possibly corresponds to TRBD2 (5 bases). Trimming took off 4 bases at V and 1 base at J, with 17 bases between the two ends. CDR3 size: 17 residues. In germline, CDR1 is SGHRS, CDR2 YFSETQ. For the CDR3, the DNA is TGCGCCAGCAGCACTAGACCAGGTTTGGGGAACACCGGGGAGCTGTTTTTT. Amino acids: CASSTRPGLGNTGELFF. Full variable domain (rest looked up from reference TRBV5-1 and TRBJ2-2): KAGVTQTPRYLIKTRGQQVTLSCSPISGHRSVSWYQQTPGQGLQFLFEYFSETQRNKGNFPGRFSGRQFSNSRSEMNVSTLELGDSALYLCASSTRPGLGNTGELFFGEGSRLTVL.

V usage is TRBV7-9 and J usage is TRBJ1-2, with 7 bases identical to TRBD1. Looked up from germline, CDR1 is SEHNR and CDR2 is FQNEAQ (reference sequence). The length of the CDR3 is 16 residues. The trim removed 1 base at V and 8 bases at J, leaving 13 bases unmatched. The CDR3 here is CASSLGPRTGGWGYTF. In nucleotides, the CDR3 is TGTGCCAGCAGCTTAGGCCCACGGACAGGCGGTTGGGGCTACACCTTC.

This clonotype was observed a single time. The chain carries TRBV29-1 and TRBJ1-3; D ambiguous. Germline values: CDR1 SQVTM, CDR2 ANQGSEA. The CDR3 loop spans 15 amino acids. Trimming removed 4 bases from V and 0 bases from J, with 13 bases in between. CDR3 loop: CSVVGRLSSGNTIYF. The CDR3 coding sequence is TGCAGCGTTGTAGGCCGGCTGAGCTCTGGAAACACCATATATTTT.

This sequence joins TRBV3-1 and TRBJ2-3; tentative D call: TRBD2 (5 bases). Trimming left V 1 base short and J 0 bases short, with 8 bases between. Germline-derived CDR1 and CDR2 are LGHDT and YNNKEL (reference sequence). The CDR3 extends over 15 amino acids. Written as DNA, the CDR3 is TGTGCCAGCAGCCAAGGTCCGGGGAGCACAGATACGCAGTATTTT. The encoded protein is CASSQGPGSTDTQYF.

CDR3 loop: CASSEEGIYNEQFF. The DNA for the CDR3 is TGTGCCAGCAGTGAAGAGGGTATATACAATGAGCAGTTCTTC. V and J are TRBV2 and TRBJ2-1; D remains ambiguous. Germline lookup yields CDR1 SNHLY and CDR2 FYNNEI. The CDR3 is 14 amino acids. Trimming removed 1 base at V and 4 bases at J, with 8 bases between.

This clonotype turned up a few times. The chain carries TRBV2 and TRBJ2-7; D may be TRBD1 (6 bases). This CDR3 is built from 16 residues. Germline V gives CDR1 SNHLY, CDR2 FYNNEI. Trimming took off 1 base at V and 1 base at J, with 14 bases between the two ends. CDR3 nucleotide sequence: TGTGCCAGCAGTGAAGGGGAAGGGGGTTGGTCCTACGAGCAGTACTTC. Encoded protein: CASSEGEGGWSYEQYF.

The chain uses TRBV29-1 and TRBJ1-3, with 9 bases identical to TRBD1. V was pared by 6 bases and J by 0 bases, with 12 bases of the junction left unmatched. This CDR3 comprises 17 residues. Germline V gene sequence: CDR1 SQVTM, CDR2 ANQGSEA. The CDR3 sequence: CSVVDRGYYNSGNTIYF. CDR3 nucleotide sequence: TGCAGCGTCGTGGACAGGGGCTACTATAACTCTGGAAACACCATATATTTT.

The genes are TRBV20-1 and TRBJ2-3; D is perhaps TRBD1 (5 bases). V was shortened by 1 base and J by 1 base, with 12 bases between the two germline ends. Germline V gene data show CDR1 as DFQATT and CDR2 as SNEGSKA (reference sequence). The CDR3 length is 15 residues. The CDR3 sequence: CSARGGPRRTDTQYF. CDR3 DNA: TGCAGTGCTAGAGGGGGCCCGCGGCGCACAGATACGCAGTATTTT.

V is TRBV11-2 and J is TRBJ2-7; 11 bases match TRBD2. CDR1 and CDR2 (germline): SGHAT, FQNNGV. The CDR3 sequence is 15 residues long. Germline trimming cut 6 bases from V and 3 bases from J; bases unmatched to any gene: 7. DNA of the CDR3: TGTGCCAGCAGGGCGGGACTAGCGGTCCTCTACGAGCAGTACTTC. This sequence encodes CASRAGLAVLYEQYF.

This clonotype came up once. V is TRBV28 and J is TRBJ2-1; possibly TRBD2 for D (5 bases). V dropped 10 bases and J dropped 1 base, with 17 bases sitting between them. This CDR3 spans 15 amino acids. The germline gives CDR1 MDHEN, CDR2 SYDVKM. CDR3 nucleotide sequence: TGTGCCACCCAATCCCGCAGACTATCCTACAATGAGCAGTTCTTC. This encodes CATQSRRLSYNEQFF.

This clonotype was counted only a few times. J is TRBJ2-3 and V is TRBV28, with a weak D call TRBD1 (5 bases). CDR1 is MDHEN and CDR2 is SYDVKM in the germline V gene. This CDR3 has 16 amino acids. V shed 4 bases and J shed 2 bases, with 16 bases lying between them. This chain's CDR3 is CASSSMVGEITDTQYF. Here the CDR3 DNA reads TGTGCCAGCAGTTCTATGGTAGGGGAAATCACAGATACGCAGTATTTT.

V usage is TRBV5-6 and J usage is TRBJ2-1, with D uncertain. From germline, CDR1 is SGHDT and CDR2 YYEEEE. The CDR3 runs to 12 residues. V was shortened by 1 base and J by 12 bases, with 11 bases between the two germline ends. CDR3 in amino acids: CASSLSPIVQFF. The DNA of the CDR3 is TGTGCCAGCAGCTTGTCTCCTATTGTGCAGTTCTTC.

This clonotype has just a few counts. This rearrangement joins TRBV19 to TRBJ2-2; TRBD1 might be the D (6 bases). Germline CDR1 LNHDA, CDR2 SQIVND (reference sequence). CDR3 length: 16 amino acids. Trimming cost V 6 bases and J 4 bases, with 18 bases left between them. CDR3 residues: CASRERRQVITGELFF. In DNA, the CDR3 is TGTGCCAGTAGAGAAAGGAGACAGGTGATCACCGGGGAGCTGTTTTTT. Full variable domain (remainder filled in from reference TRBV19 and TRBJ2-2): DGGITQSPKYLFRKEGQNVTLSCEQNLNHDAMYWYRQDPGQGLRLIYYSQIVNDFQKGDIAEGYSVSREKKESFPLTVTSAQKNPTAFYLCASRERRQVITGELFFGEGSRLTVL.

V usage is TRBV27 and J usage is TRBJ2-6; unclear D gene. Germline CDR1 and CDR2: MNHEY and SMNVEV (reference sequence). Trimming stripped 1 base from V and 0 bases from J, with 7 bases between. This CDR3 is 16 amino acids long. The CDR3 region has the DNA TGTGCCAGCAGTTTATTAAGGCCCTCTGGGGCCAACGTCCTGACTTTC. It codes for CASSLLRPSGANVLTF.

Comment on this clonotype: A junction boundary mismatches the germline segment, possibly from a read error. This chain links TRBV27 with TRBJ2-7, with D perhaps matching TRBD1 or TRBD2 (5 bases each). There are 16 residues in the CDR3. Germline V gives CDR1 MNHEY, CDR2 SMNVEV (reference sequence). The CDR3 loop reads CASSLSHRGLAYKQYF. CDR3 DNA: TGTGCCAGCAGTTTATCCCATAGGGGTCTAGCCTACAAGCAGTACTTC.

The genes are TRBV9 and TRBJ2-7; TRBD2 matches 12 bases. There are 15 residues in the CDR3. J gave up 5 bases and V 3 bases, and 6 bases lay outside the gene matches. Germline loops: CDR1 SGDLS, CDR2 YYNGEE. CDR3 coding DNA: TGTGCCAGCAGCGAAGGACTAGCGGGAACCGACGAGCAGTACTTC. The encoded protein is CASSEGLAGTDEQYF.

The chain links TRBV4-1 to TRBJ1-1; possible D gene TRBD1, 5 bases. Germline CDR1 reads MGHRA; CDR2 reads YSYEKL. The CDR3 runs 16 residues. V lost 1 base and J lost 1, with 13 bases in between. For the CDR3, the DNA is TGCGCCAGCAGCCAAGCCGGGACGGGCTGGAACACTGAAGCTTTCTTT. Amino acids: CASSQAGTGWNTEAFF.

This chain links TRBV2 with TRBJ2-7; no clear D gene. The germline V gene has CDR1 SNHLY and CDR2 FYNNEI. V gave up 6 bases and J gave up 2 bases, with 11 bases separating them. The CDR3 runs to 13 residues. In DNA form, the CDR3 reads TGTGCCAGCAGGAGTACAAAGCCCTACGAGCAGTACTTC. Its protein is CASRSTKPYEQYF. Full variable domain (remainder filled in from reference TRBV2 and TRBJ2-7): EPEVTQTPSHQVTQMGQEVILRCVPISNHLYFYWYRQILGQKVEFLVSFYNNEISEKSEIFDDQFSVERPDGSNFTLKIRSTKLEDSAMYFCASRSTKPYEQYFGPGTRLTVT.